This entry lists 8 T cell receptor beta chains sequenced from one sample in a study of blood T cell repertoires in COVID-19. Only in-frame clones appear in the TCRdb table, and some are missing; sequencing was by immunoSEQ multiplex PCR. Of a few hundred thousand clones listed, 80% to 85% are singletons. Sequencing used peripheral blood. The receptors shown here come from a woman between 18 and 29 years old with acute or convalescent COVID-19.

The rearrangement uses TRBV7-2 and TRBJ2-7; D remains ambiguous. Germline-derived CDR1 and CDR2 are SGHTA and FQGNSA. V was shortened by 3 bases and J by 5 bases, with 20 bases between the two germline ends. The CDR3 is 16 amino acids. The CDR3 nucleotides read TGTGCCAGCAGCTTCCGTGTTAGGCCCCTAGGCCACGAGCAGTACTTC. This translates into CASSFRVRPLGHEQYF.

This clone was seen a handful of times. The rearrangement joins TRBV29-1 to TRBJ1-2, with TRBD1 matching 7 bases. The CDR3 consists of 13 residues. V dropped 3 bases and J dropped 6; count of bases not matched to a gene: 7. CDR1 and CDR2 (germline): SQVTM, ANQGSEA. DNA of the CDR3: TGCAGCGTTGATGGCAGGGGGTTAAATGGCTACACCTTC. This translates into CSVDGRGLNGYTF.

The chain uses TRBV6-5 and TRBJ2-2, with a possible D match to TRBD1 (5 bases). The CDR3 is made up of 16 amino acids. CDR1 is MNHEY, CDR2 SVGAGI, per germline. With 3 bases removed from V and 2 bases from J, the gap between germline ends came to 13 bases. In DNA, the CDR3 is TGTGCCAGCAGTTATTTCCGGACACCCAACACCGGGGAGCTGTTTTTT. This encodes CASSYFRTPNTGELFF.

The chain links TRBV5-1 to TRBJ2-3; 7 bases are shared with TRBD1. Trimming cost V 4 bases and J 2 bases; bases outside gene matches: 10. Looked up from germline, CDR1 is SGHRS and CDR2 is YFSETQ. The CDR3 runs 16 residues. CDR3 nucleotides: TGCGCCAGCAGCGGGGATACAGGGGTTACCACAGATACGCAGTATTTT. Translated, it gives CASSGDTGVTTDTQYF.

The chain recombines TRBV19 with TRBJ1-4; no clear D gene. V was trimmed by 7 bases and J by 8 bases, leaving 23 bases between them. Per the germline V gene, CDR1 is LNHDA and CDR2 is SQIVND (reference sequence). There are 16 residues in the CDR3. Here the CDR3 reads CASTPNPPGVGEKLFF. CDR3 bases: TGTGCCAGTACCCCTAACCCCCCGGGAGTGGGGGAAAAACTGTTTTTT.

This CDR3 reads CASSMQRGETQYF. CDR3 DNA: TGTGCCAGTAGTATGCAGCGGGGTGAGACCCAGTACTTC. The rearrangement links TRBV19 to TRBJ2-5; 7 nucleotides match TRBD2. CDR1 and CDR2 (germline): LNHDA, SQIVND (reference sequence). The CDR3 sequence is 13 residues long. Trimming removed 3 bases from V and 5 bases from J; junction bases left unmatched: 3. Together with reference TRBV19 and TRBJ2-5, the CDR3 gives the full variable domain: DGGITQSPKYLFRKEGQNVTLSCEQNLNHDAMYWYRQDPGQGLRLIYYSQIVNDFQKGDIAEGYSVSREKKESFPLTVTSAQKNPTAFYLCASSMQRGETQYFGPGTRLLVL.

This clone was recorded a few times. The V and J genes are TRBV10-3 and TRBJ2-3, with a tentative D call TRBD2 (6 bases). V gave up 3 bases and J gave up 0 bases, with 13 bases separating them. The CDR3 sequence is 16 residues long. The germline V gene has CDR1 ENHRY and CDR2 SYGVKD. The CDR3 coding sequence is TGTGCCATCAGTGATTTGCGGAGGGATAGCACAGATACGCAGTATTTT. As protein: CAISDLRRDSTDTQYF.

The rearrangement links TRBV9 to TRBJ2-5; 10 bases match TRBD2. The germline gives CDR1 SGDLS, CDR2 YYNGEE. With V trimmed by 5 bases and J by 4 bases, 32 bases remained unmatched. The CDR3 extends over 23 amino acids. DNA for the CDR3: TGTGCCAGCAGGGTCGAGCAGAGTCTAGCGGGAGCCGGATACGCGATTTTAGGAGAGACCCAGTACTTC. Translation gives CASRVEQSLAGAGYAILGETQYF.